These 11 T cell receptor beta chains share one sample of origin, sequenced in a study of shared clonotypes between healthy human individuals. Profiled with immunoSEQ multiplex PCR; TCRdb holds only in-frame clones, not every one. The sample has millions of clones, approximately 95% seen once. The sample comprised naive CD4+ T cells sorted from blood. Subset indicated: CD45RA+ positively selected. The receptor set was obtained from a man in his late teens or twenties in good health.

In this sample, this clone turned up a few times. The CDR3 loop is CSVTGTDTQYF. CDR3 nucleotide sequence: TGCAGCGTTACAGGGACAGATACGCAGTATTTT. The V call is TRBV29-1, the J call TRBJ2-3, with D perhaps matching TRBD1 (6 bases). The CDR3 is 11 amino acids. V was cut by 5 bases and J by 3 bases, with 6 bases left in between. Germline CDR1 reads SQVTM; CDR2 reads ANQGSEA.

The CDR3 DNA follows: TGTGCCAGCAGTGAATGGGGTAATTCACCCCTCCACTTT. Protein product: CASSEWGNSPLHF. The chain recombines TRBV25-1 with TRBJ1-6; D remains unclear. Trimming stripped 1 base from V and 6 bases from J, with 4 bases between. The germline CDR1 and CDR2 sequences are MGHDK and SYGVNS. The CDR3 covers 13 residues.

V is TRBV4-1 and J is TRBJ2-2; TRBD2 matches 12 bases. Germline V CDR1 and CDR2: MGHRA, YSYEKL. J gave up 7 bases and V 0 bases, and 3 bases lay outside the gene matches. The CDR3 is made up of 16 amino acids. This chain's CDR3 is CASSQEPGLAGGELFF. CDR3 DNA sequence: TGCGCCAGCAGCCAAGAACCGGGACTAGCGGGCGGGGAGCTGTTTTTT.

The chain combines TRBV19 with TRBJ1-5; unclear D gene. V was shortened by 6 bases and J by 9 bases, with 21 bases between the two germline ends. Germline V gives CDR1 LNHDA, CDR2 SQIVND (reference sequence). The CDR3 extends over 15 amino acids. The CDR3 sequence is CASSPSQVQSWPQHF. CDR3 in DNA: TGTGCCAGTAGCCCCTCCCAGGTCCAAAGTTGGCCCCAGCATTTT.

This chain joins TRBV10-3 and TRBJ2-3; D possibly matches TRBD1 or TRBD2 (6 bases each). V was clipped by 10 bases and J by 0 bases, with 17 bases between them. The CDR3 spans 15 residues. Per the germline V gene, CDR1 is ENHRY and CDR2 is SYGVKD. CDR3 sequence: CATRDPGASTDTQYF. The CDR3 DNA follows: TGTGCCACTCGGGATCCGGGGGCTAGCACAGATACGCAGTATTTT.

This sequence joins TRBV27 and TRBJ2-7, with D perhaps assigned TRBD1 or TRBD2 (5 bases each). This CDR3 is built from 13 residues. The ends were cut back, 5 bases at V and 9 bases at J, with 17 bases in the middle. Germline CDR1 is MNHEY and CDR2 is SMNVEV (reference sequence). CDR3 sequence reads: CASSPKWDLGQYF. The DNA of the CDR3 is TGTGCCAGCAGTCCGAAATGGGACCTGGGGCAGTACTTC.

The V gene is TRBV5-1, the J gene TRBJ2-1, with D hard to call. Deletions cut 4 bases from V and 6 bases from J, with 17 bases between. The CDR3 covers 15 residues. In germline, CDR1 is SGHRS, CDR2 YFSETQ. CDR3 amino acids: CASSPSLDKINEQFF. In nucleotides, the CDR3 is TGCGCCAGCAGCCCCTCCCTAGATAAGATCAATGAGCAGTTCTTC. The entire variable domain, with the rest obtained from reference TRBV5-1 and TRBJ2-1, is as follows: KAGVTQTPRYLIKTRGQQVTLSCSPISGHRSVSWYQQTPGQGLQFLFEYFSETQRNKGNFPGRFSGRQFSNSRSEMNVSTLELGDSALYLCASSPSLDKINEQFFGPGTRLTVL.

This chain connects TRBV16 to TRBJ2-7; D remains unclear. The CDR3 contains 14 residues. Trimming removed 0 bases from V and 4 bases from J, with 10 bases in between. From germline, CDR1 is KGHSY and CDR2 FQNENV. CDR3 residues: CASSQSYGDYEQYF. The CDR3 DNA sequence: TGTGCCAGCAGCCAATCGTATGGGGATTACGAGCAGTACTTC.

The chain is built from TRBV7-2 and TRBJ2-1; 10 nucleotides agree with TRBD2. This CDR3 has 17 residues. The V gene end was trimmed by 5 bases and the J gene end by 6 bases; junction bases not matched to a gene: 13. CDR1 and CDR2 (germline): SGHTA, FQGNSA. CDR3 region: CASSPHSGRAQVNEQFF. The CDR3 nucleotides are TGTGCCAGCAGCCCGCACAGCGGGAGGGCTCAAGTCAATGAGCAGTTCTTC.

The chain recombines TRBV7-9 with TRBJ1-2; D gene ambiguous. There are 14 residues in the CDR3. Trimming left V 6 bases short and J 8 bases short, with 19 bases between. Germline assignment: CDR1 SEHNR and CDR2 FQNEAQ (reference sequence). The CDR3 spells CASSRTVLSYGYTF. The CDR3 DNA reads TGTGCCAGCAGTCGCACTGTCTTATCCTACGGCTACACCTTC.

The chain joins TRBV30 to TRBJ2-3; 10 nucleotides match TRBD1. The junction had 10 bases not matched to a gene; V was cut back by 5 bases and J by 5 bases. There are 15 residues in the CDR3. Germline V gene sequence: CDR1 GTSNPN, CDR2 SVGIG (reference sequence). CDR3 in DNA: TGTGCCTGGGGTCGACAGGGGGCGCGGAAAGATACGCAGTATTTT. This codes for CAWGRQGARKDTQYF. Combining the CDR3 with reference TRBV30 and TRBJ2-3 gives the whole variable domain SQTIHQWPATLVQPVGSPLSLECTVEGTSNPNLYWYRQAAGRGLQLLFYSVGIGQISSEVPQNLSASRPQDRQFILSSKKLLLSDSGFYLCAWGRQGARKDTQYFGPGTRLTVL.